This TCR beta chain was identified in a study of lymphopenia after photon versus proton radiotherapy (dated by TCRdb to the late 2010s). Notes on the research overall: The immunological effects of photon versus proton radiation therapy were compared in patients with gastrointestinal tumors who developed high-grade lymphopenia. The study aimed to characterize how the two radiation modalities differ in their impact on the immune system. A cohort of around 21 patients with gastrointestinal tumors who received either photon or proton therapy and subsequently developed lymphopenia was included.

As regards this clone: Its antigen is currently not known. Per-base quality was not reported, and no clone a single base away is much larger than it.

The library was built by means of the immunoSEQ multiplex PCR assay. Deep sequencing of rearranged TCR beta loci, alongside multiparametric flow cytometry, was used to profile T cell repertoires. TCRdb retrieved this table from immuneACCESS and kept in-frame rearrangements only. Not all clones are present; in checked studies, unresolved V genes account for under half, and no reason is known for the remainder. This sample holds around 62,000 clones; about 81% were observed only once. The ten largest clones add up to around 2.1% of the sample. What the research found in general, with its limitations: The survival association was assessed only in patients who died, and better survival with proton therapy was presented by the authors as a possibility rather than a demonstrated result. After the lymphocyte count nadir, repertoires from photon-treated patients showed oligoclonal expansion, particularly of CD8+ Temra cells, and this expansion drove the decline in diversity. Proton-treated patients stayed relatively stable during treatment, while photon-treated patients lost naive T cells and TCR diversity and gained effector/memory populations. Across the cohort, a larger post-nadir drop in TCR diversity was inversely correlated with overall survival time among patients who died.

The CDR3 runs 15 residues from the cysteine to the phenylalanine. Only the CDR3 portion is preserved as DNA: 45 bases, with reading frame beginning at the first base. CDR1 and CDR2 were assigned from the germline V gene (reference sequence) as MNHEY and SMNVEV. Trimming costs V 5 bases and J 2 bases, and their ends lie 16 bases apart. The receptor comes from a man aged 60 to 69 with pancreatic cancer. The specimen was peripheral blood, collected from a patient treated with proton-based radiotherapy. The chain couples TRBV27 to TRBJ2-7; a confident D gene designation cannot be given. Here the CDR3 is given as CASSTTFANTYEQYF. The DNA reads as follows: TGTGCCAGCAGTACGACTTTCGCGAACACCTACGAGCAGTACTTC.